The 30 T cell receptor beta chains reported below all come from one sample, sequenced in a study of technical replicates of blood from a few donors. Data came from immunoSEQ multiplex PCR; TCRdb stores just in-frame clones and leaves some out. Among about 94,000 clones, 96% were seen once, and the ten largest hold more than 0.35%. Sequenced material: T cells isolated from PBMCs. The origin of the receptors is a human donor in good health.

For this clone: This sample also contains other DNA sequences that code for the same CDR3. The gene calls are TRBV7-9 and TRBJ1-5; D gene unclear. V was cut by 4 bases and J by 0 bases, with 7 bases left in between. The CDR3 is 14 amino acids. Per germline, CDR1 SEHNR and CDR2 FQNEAQ (reference sequence). The chain's CDR3 is CASSSDISNQPQHF. As DNA, the CDR3 is TGTGCCAGCAGCTCCGACATTAGCAATCAGCCCCAGCATTTT.

The chain couples TRBV7-8 to TRBJ1-5; the match to TRBD1 covers 7 bases. V trimming: 2 bases; J trimming: 5 bases; junction bases outside the gene matches: 12. Per germline, CDR1 SGHVS and CDR2 FQNEAQ. CDR3 length: 17 amino acids. As DNA, the CDR3 is TGTGCCAGCAGCTTACTTAGGTCTAGGGGGCTGTATCAGCCCCAGCATTTT. Amino acid sequence: CASSLLRSRGLYQPQHF.

The chain employs TRBV5-1 and TRBJ1-1; 7 bases are shared with TRBD1. The CDR3 is 13 residues long. V was clipped by 4 bases and J by 4 bases; unmatched bases: 4. Looked up from germline, CDR1 is SGHRS and CDR2 is YFSETQ. DNA for the CDR3: TGCGCCAGCAGCACAAACAGGGGCACTGAAGCTTTCTTT. Amino acids: CASSTNRGTEAFF.

The rearrangement links TRBV6-4 to TRBJ2-2, with TRBD1 as a possible D gene (5 bases). CDR1 and CDR2 from the germline V gene are MRHNA and SNTAGT. CDR3 length equals 14 residues. V shed 6 bases and J shed 0 bases, with 8 bases lying between them. The CDR3 reads CASRAQANTGELFF. The CDR3 coding sequence is TGTGCCAGCAGGGCACAGGCGAACACCGGGGAGCTGTTTTTT.

V usage is TRBV7-2 and J usage is TRBJ2-7; D uncertain. CDR3 size: 14 residues. Germline V gives CDR1 SGHTA, CDR2 FQGNSA. The ends were cut back, 2 bases at V and 4 bases at J, with 12 bases in the middle. CDR3 coding DNA: TGTGCCAGCAGCTTACCCAACGAGATTTACGAGCAGTACTTC. Translated, it gives CASSLPNEIYEQYF.

The chain is built from TRBV4-2 and TRBJ1-6; 7 bases match TRBD1. The CDR3 covers 17 residues. In germline, CDR1 is LGHNA, CDR2 YNFKEQ. J lost 4 bases, V lost 3 bases, and 9 bases had no gene match. The CDR3 loop is CASSQHDRDGYNSPLHF. The CDR3 coding sequence is TGTGCCAGCAGCCAGCATGACAGGGATGGGTATAATTCACCCCTCCACTTT.

This clone was counted a single time. V is TRBV5-1 and J is TRBJ2-4; D is unclear. Looked up from germline, CDR1 is SGHRS and CDR2 is YFSETQ. The V end was cut by 0 bases, the J end by 3 bases, with 7 bases between. CDR3 length: 14 amino acids. CDR3 residues: CASSLGGDKNIQYF. DNA of the CDR3: TGCGCCAGCAGCTTGGGAGGAGACAAAAACATTCAGTACTTC.

The rearrangement joins TRBV5-1 to TRBJ2-4; 9 nucleotides align to TRBD1. Germline assignment: CDR1 SGHRS and CDR2 YFSETQ. The J segment lost 5 bases and the V segment lost 7 bases, leaving 4 bases of the junction unmatched. CDR3 size: 13 residues. The CDR3 spells CASSRTGENIQYF. The CDR3 DNA is TGCGCCAGCTCGCGGACAGGGGAAAACATTCAGTACTTC.

This chain connects TRBV6-1 to TRBJ1-1; D is perhaps TRBD1 (6 bases). The CDR3 runs 14 residues. Germline lookup yields CDR1 MNHNS and CDR2 SASEGT. Trimming removed 2 bases from V and 5 bases from J, with 12 bases in between. The CDR3 region is CASSEYREGTEAFF. The DNA of the CDR3 is TGTGCCAGCAGTGAATACAGGGAAGGAACTGAAGCTTTCTTT.

The gene calls are TRBV4-2 and TRBJ2-3; 15 bases match TRBD2. Germline CDR1 LGHNA, CDR2 YNFKEQ. J was trimmed by 11 bases and V by 0 bases; bases with no gene match: 9. The CDR3 runs to 17 residues. The CDR3, as DNA: TGTGCCAGCAGCCAAGATGGACTAGCGGGAGGGGATTTAGGGCAGTATTTT. Translation: CASSQDGLAGGDLGQYF.

J is TRBJ2-1 and V is TRBV7-7; TRBD2 agrees at 9 bases. The CDR3 contains 13 residues. Germline CDR1 reads SSHAT; CDR2 reads FNYEAQ (reference sequence). The V gene end was trimmed by 6 bases and the J gene end by 8 bases; junction bases not matched to a gene: 5. The CDR3 protein is CASSGAGGDEQFF. CDR3 nucleotides: TGTGCCAGCAGTGGAGCGGGAGGCGATGAGCAGTTCTTC. Filled out from reference TRBV7-7 and TRBJ2-1, the complete variable domain reads GAGVSQSPRYKVTKRGQDVTLRCDPISSHATLYWYQQALGQGPEFLTYFNYEAQPDKSGLPSDRFSAERPEGSISTLTIQRTEQRDSAMYRCASSGAGGDEQFFGPGTRLTVL.

This chain connects TRBV19 to TRBJ1-3; weak D call: TRBD1 (6 bases). Germline loops: CDR1 LNHDA, CDR2 SQIVND (reference sequence). This CDR3 is built from 15 residues. V gave up 8 bases and J gave up 0 bases, with 14 bases separating them. DNA for the CDR3: TGTGCCAGTTCTGAACAGGGTGCCTCTGGAAACACCATATATTTT. It specifies CASSEQGASGNTIYF.

V gene TRBV14 combines with J gene TRBJ2-1, with 11 bases matching TRBD2. Germline V lookup: CDR1 SGHDN, CDR2 FVKESK. Unmatched junction bases numbered 4, after V lost 6 bases and J lost 6 bases. This CDR3 contains 14 residues. For the CDR3, the DNA is TGTGCCAGCAGTCTAGCGGGAGGAATCAATGAGCAGTTCTTC. It translates to CASSLAGGINEQFF.

The V and J genes are TRBV29-1 and TRBJ2-7, with D possibly being TRBD1 (5 bases). The CDR3 contains 11 residues. Germline V lookup: CDR1 SQVTM, CDR2 ANQGSEA. V was clipped by 4 bases and J by 6 bases, with 10 bases between them. This chain's CDR3 is CSVGLQGEQYF. The CDR3 DNA is TGCAGCGTTGGTTTGCAGGGCGAGCAGTACTTC.

The CDR3 region has the DNA TGCGCCAGCAGCTGGGGACTAGCGGGTGGTACCGGGGAGCTGTTTTTT. It encodes CASSWGLAGGTGELFF. This chain links TRBV5-1 with TRBJ2-2; 12 bases are a match to TRBD2. The CDR3 contains 16 residues. Germline CDR1 reads SGHRS; CDR2 reads YFSETQ. The V and J ends lost 3 bases and 5 bases, in that order; junction bases with no gene match: 5.

The J gene is TRBJ2-1, the V gene TRBV29-1; D is perhaps TRBD2 (5 bases). The CDR3 has 13 amino acids. V gave up 4 bases and J gave up 10 bases, with 17 bases separating them. Germline V gene sequence: CDR1 SQVTM, CDR2 ANQGSEA. The CDR3: CSVAAGSAQEQFF. CDR3 coding DNA: TGCAGCGTTGCTGCGGGCAGTGCCCAGGAGCAGTTCTTC.

V is TRBV4-2 and J is TRBJ2-3, with 11 bases lining up with TRBD2. Germline V gene lookup returns CDR1 LGHNA and CDR2 YNFKEQ. Trimming at V came to 1 base and at J to 4 bases, leaving 10 bases not matched to a gene. This CDR3 has 18 amino acids. For the CDR3, the DNA is TGTGCCAGCAGCCAAGCTAGCGGGAGGCCCGGGGTAGCAGATACGCAGTATTTT. This sequence encodes CASSQASGRPGVADTQYF.

The V gene is TRBV5-1, the J gene TRBJ2-1; 7 nucleotides match TRBD2. V dropped 4 bases and J dropped 5; count of bases not matched to a gene: 3. Germline assignment: CDR1 SGHRS and CDR2 YFSETQ. The CDR3 has 13 amino acids. The CDR3 sequence is CASSQAGNNEQFF. The DNA of the CDR3 is TGCGCCAGCAGCCAAGCGGGGAACAATGAGCAGTTCTTC.

This rearrangement joins TRBV5-1 to TRBJ2-4; 7 bases are a match to TRBD1. This CDR3 has 13 amino acids. With V trimmed by 0 bases and J by 7 bases, 1 base remained unmatched. In germline, CDR1 is SGHRS, CDR2 YFSETQ. In nucleotides, the CDR3 is TGCGCCAGCAGCTTGGGACAGGGTAACATTCAGTACTTC. Amino acid sequence: CASSLGQGNIQYF. The full variable domain, completed using reference TRBV5-1 and TRBJ2-4, is KAGVTQTPRYLIKTRGQQVTLSCSPISGHRSVSWYQQTPGQGLQFLFEYFSETQRNKGNFPGRFSGRQFSNSRSEMNVSTLELGDSALYLCASSLGQGNIQYFGAGTRLSVL.

The sample holds one count of this clone. V and J are TRBV4-2 and TRBJ1-1; the match to TRBD1 covers 7 bases. The CDR3 contains 15 residues. V shed 2 bases, J shed 10 bases, and the junction held 13 bases outside the gene matches. CDR1 is LGHNA, CDR2 YNFKEQ, per germline. The CDR3 region has the DNA TGTGCCAGCAGCCAAAACCGACAGGGCTGGGCGAGAGCTTTCTTT. Its translation: CASSQNRQGWARAFF.

The chain employs TRBV28 and TRBJ1-5; TRBD1 aligns across 7 bases. The CDR3 runs 14 residues. Germline lookup yields CDR1 MDHEN and CDR2 SYDVKM. V dropped 6 bases and J dropped 4; count of bases not matched to a gene: 6. CDR3 amino acids: CASREGGGNQPQHF. The CDR3 nucleotides are TGTGCCAGCAGGGAAGGGGGCGGAAATCAGCCCCAGCATTTT.

This clone was seen only once. The chain is built from TRBV27 and TRBJ2-7; D is possibly TRBD1 (6 bases). The germline V gene has CDR1 MNHEY and CDR2 SMNVEV (reference sequence). Trimming stripped 0 bases from V and 0 bases from J, with 12 bases between. The CDR3 extends over 16 amino acids. The CDR3 here is CASSLSWDTSSYEQYF. The CDR3 nucleotides read TGTGCCAGCAGTTTATCGTGGGACACCAGCTCCTACGAGCAGTACTTC.

This sequence joins TRBV6-6 and TRBJ2-2; D perhaps matches TRBD2 (5 bases). CDR3 length: 12 residues. The germline V gene has CDR1 MNHNY and CDR2 SVGAGI (reference sequence). V lost 6 bases and J lost 7, with 9 bases in between. CDR3: CASSPRVGELFF. The CDR3 DNA sequence: TGTGCCAGCAGCCCGCGGGTCGGGGAGCTGTTTTTT.

The chain joins TRBV19 to TRBJ2-7, with TRBD1 matching over 8 bases. With V trimmed by 4 bases and J by 2 bases, 7 bases remained unmatched. Germline loops: CDR1 LNHDA, CDR2 SQIVND (reference sequence). CDR3 length equals 15 residues. CDR3 residues: CASSTPGTGTYEQYF. In nucleotides, the CDR3 is TGTGCCAGTAGTACCCCCGGGACAGGTACCTACGAGCAGTACTTC.

The chain carries TRBV5-4 and TRBJ1-4; 12 nucleotides agree with TRBD1. Germline V lookup: CDR1 SGHNT, CDR2 YYREEE (reference sequence). The CDR3 runs 18 residues. With V trimmed by 3 bases and J by 1 base, 7 bases remained unmatched. The CDR3 region is CASSSRDRGLGTNEKLFF. The CDR3 DNA reads as TGTGCCAGCAGCTCCCGGGACAGGGGGCTTGGAACTAATGAAAAACTGTTTTTT.

The chain combines TRBV4-2 with TRBJ2-3, with 8 bases lining up with TRBD2. Germline-derived CDR1 and CDR2 are LGHNA and YNFKEQ. The CDR3 is 15 residues long. V shed 2 bases, J shed 3 bases, and the junction held 4 bases outside the gene matches. CDR3 residues: CASSQSSGETDTQYF. DNA for the CDR3: TGTGCCAGCAGCCAAAGTAGCGGGGAAACAGATACGCAGTATTTT.

This clone appeared a single time. The chain couples TRBV28 to TRBJ2-1; D is ambiguous. Trimming stripped 7 bases from V and 0 bases from J, with 4 bases between. Germline-derived CDR1 and CDR2 are MDHEN and SYDVKM. The CDR3 loop spans 12 amino acids. CDR3 in amino acids: CASMSSYNEQFF. The CDR3 bases are TGTGCCAGCATGAGCTCCTACAATGAGCAGTTCTTC.

This clone was seen a few times. The rearrangement uses TRBV4-3 and TRBJ2-7, with 9 bases that match TRBD2. Germline values: CDR1 LGHNA, CDR2 YSLEER. The CDR3 length is 15 residues. Trimming cost V 0 bases and J 4 bases; bases outside gene matches: 4. CDR3: CASSQELAGVYEQYF. CDR3 nucleotide sequence: TGCGCCAGCAGCCAAGAATTAGCGGGAGTTTACGAGCAGTACTTC.

The chain combines TRBV5-4 with TRBJ2-3, with D perhaps TRBD2 (5 bases). The CDR3 totals 15 residues. Trimming removed 0 bases at V and 2 bases at J, with 10 bases between. CDR1 is SGHNT and CDR2 is YYREEE in the germline V gene (reference sequence). The CDR3 sequence: CASSLGPSSTDTQYF. The CDR3 region has the DNA TGTGCCAGCAGCTTGGGTCCTAGCTCCACAGATACGCAGTATTTT. The entire variable domain, with the rest obtained from reference TRBV5-4 and TRBJ2-3, is as follows: ETGVTQSPTHLIKTRGQQVTLRCSSQSGHNTVSWYQQALGQGPQFIFQYYREEENGRGNFPPRFSGLQFPNYSSELNVNALELDDSALYLCASSLGPSSTDTQYFGPGTRLTVL.

The chain recombines TRBV9 with TRBJ1-1, with D tentatively TRBD1 (5 bases). This CDR3 spans 12 amino acids. The ends were cut back, 0 bases at V and 6 bases at J, with 6 bases in the middle. Germline assignment: CDR1 SGDLS and CDR2 YYNGEE. CDR3 region: CASSVGQSEAFF. For the CDR3, the DNA is TGTGCCAGCAGCGTAGGACAGTCTGAAGCTTTCTTT.